This TCR beta chain was obtained from a study of T cells expressing NK-cell markers. For the study at large: Seven of the eight sequenced donors were classified as HCMV-seropositive, and one was classified as seronegative. Regarding the study as a whole: The study found dominant NKG2C+ clonotypes at about 1.0-8% of CD8+ T cells in six donors. The same clonotypes also predominated in the CD3+CD56-NKG2C+ fraction of four donors.

Of note for this clonotype: Its antigen is unknown.

Following a re-call of the 5' RACE reads, TCRdb has one entry per CDR3 protein and lacks DNA. The table for this sample gives a few hundred thousand distinct CDR3 sequences. Germline-derived CDR1 and CDR2 are DFQATT and SNEGSKA (reference sequence). This CDR3 is built from 14 residues. The origin of this receptor is a man aged 18 to 30 in good health. V usage is TRBV20-1 and J usage is TRBJ2-1. The sequenced material came from blood T cells: a sorted CD56 or NKG2C T cell subset, CD4+ or CD8+ T cells, or bulk PBMC T cells (not recorded which). This CDR3 reads CSASGLTYGDEQFF.